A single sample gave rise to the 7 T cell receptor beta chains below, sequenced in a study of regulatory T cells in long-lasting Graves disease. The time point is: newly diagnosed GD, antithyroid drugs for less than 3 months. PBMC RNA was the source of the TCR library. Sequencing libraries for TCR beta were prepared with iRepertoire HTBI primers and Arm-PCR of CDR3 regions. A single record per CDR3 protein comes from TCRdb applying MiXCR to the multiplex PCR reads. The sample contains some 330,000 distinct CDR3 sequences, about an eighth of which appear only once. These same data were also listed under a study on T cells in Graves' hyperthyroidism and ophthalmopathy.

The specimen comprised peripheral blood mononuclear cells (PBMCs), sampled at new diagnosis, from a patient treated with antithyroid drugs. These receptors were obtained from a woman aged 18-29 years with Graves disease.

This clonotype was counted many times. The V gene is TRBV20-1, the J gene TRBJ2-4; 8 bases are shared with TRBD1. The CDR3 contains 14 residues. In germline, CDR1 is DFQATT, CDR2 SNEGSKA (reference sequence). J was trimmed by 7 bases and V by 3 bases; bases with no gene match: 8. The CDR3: CSASNRGMFNIQYF. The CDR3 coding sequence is TGCAGTGCTAGCAACAGGGGGATGTTTAACATTCAGTACTTC.

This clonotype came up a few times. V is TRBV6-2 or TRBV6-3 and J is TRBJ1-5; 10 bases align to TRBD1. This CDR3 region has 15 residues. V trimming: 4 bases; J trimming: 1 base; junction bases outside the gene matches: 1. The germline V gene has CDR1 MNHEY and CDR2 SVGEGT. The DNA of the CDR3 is TGTGCCAGCAGTTGGACAGGGGGGAGCAATCAGCCCCAGCATTTT. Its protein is CASSWTGGSNQPQHF.

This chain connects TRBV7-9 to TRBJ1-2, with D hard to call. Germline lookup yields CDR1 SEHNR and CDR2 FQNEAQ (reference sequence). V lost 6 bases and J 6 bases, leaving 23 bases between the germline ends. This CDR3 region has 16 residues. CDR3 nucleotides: TGTGCCAGCAGTCTAGTTGGGGATTTCTCGAGGAATGGCTACACCTTC. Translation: CASSLVGDFSRNGYTF.

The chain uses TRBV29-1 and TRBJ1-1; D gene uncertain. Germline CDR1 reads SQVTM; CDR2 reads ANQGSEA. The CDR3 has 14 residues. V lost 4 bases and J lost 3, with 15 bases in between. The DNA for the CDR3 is TGCAGCGTTGCCCCCCGTCTCGCCTACACTGAAGCTTTCTTT. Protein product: CSVAPRLAYTEAFF.

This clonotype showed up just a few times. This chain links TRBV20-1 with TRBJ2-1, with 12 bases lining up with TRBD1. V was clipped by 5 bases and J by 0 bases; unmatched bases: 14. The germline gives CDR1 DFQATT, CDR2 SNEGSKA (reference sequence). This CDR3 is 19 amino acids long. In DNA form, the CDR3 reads TGCAGTGCTCCGGTCGGAGGGACAGGGGGCCTTTTCTCCTACAATGAGCAGTTCTTC. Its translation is CSAPVGGTGGLFSYNEQFF.

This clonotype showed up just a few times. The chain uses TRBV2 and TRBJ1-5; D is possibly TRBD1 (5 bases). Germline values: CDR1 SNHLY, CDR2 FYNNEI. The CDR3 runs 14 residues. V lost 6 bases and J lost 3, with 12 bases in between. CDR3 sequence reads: CASRQTGHNQPQHF. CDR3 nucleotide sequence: TGTGCCAGCAGGCAAACAGGTCACAATCAGCCCCAGCATTTT.

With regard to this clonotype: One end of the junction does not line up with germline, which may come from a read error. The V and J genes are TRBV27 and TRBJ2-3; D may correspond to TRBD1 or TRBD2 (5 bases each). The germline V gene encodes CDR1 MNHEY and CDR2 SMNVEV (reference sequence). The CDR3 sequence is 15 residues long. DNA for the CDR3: TGTGCCAGCAGTTTCGGCTCGGGGCAGGCAGATACGCGGTATTTT. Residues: CASSFGSGQADTRYF.